The T cell receptor beta chain under discussion was sequenced for a study of CD8 T cells in ankylosing spondylitis. Generation of TCR beta libraries employed quantitative 5'-RACE incorporating molecular barcodes. TCRdb re-analysed the 5' RACE reads in MiXCR, keeping a single row per CDR3 protein. The table shows over 150,000 distinct CDR3 sequences, with around 13% occurring only once. This clonotype came up a few times. Its antigen remains unknown. Whole-study findings and limits: Several highly homologous variants formed a TCR beta motif that appeared characteristic of ankylosing spondylitis blood.

The CDR3 totals 16 residues. V was pared by 0 bases and J by 0 bases, with 2 bases of the junction left unmatched. The germline CDR1 and CDR2 sequences are MNHEY and SMNVEV (reference sequence). This chain links TRBV27 with TRBJ2-1, with 7 bases that match TRBD2. The TCR was taken from a male donor with ankylosing spondylitis or in good health (not recorded which). The sample comprised blood, either unsorted or a sorted T cell fraction (not recorded which). The CDR3 reads CASSLSRTSSYNEQFF. In DNA form, the CDR3 reads TGTGCCAGCAGTTTATCGAGGACTAGCTCCTACAATGAGCAGTTCTTC.